This TCR beta chain was recovered during a study of T cells in tuberculosis. Sequenced by immunoSEQ multiplex PCR; TCRdb stores in-frame clones only, minus some. The sample lists some 31,000 clones, 86% occurring once. The time point was: new active TB diagnosis, blood taken before or within 7 days of starting treatment. The CDR3 sequence is 15 residues long. Trimming stripped 4 bases from V and 0 bases from J, with 10 bases between. Germline values: CDR1 MGHRA, CDR2 YSYEKL. The source material was PBMCs, sampled at tuberculosis diagnosis. The sequence derives from an adult with tuberculosis. This chain links TRBV4-1 with TRBJ2-1; D is perhaps TRBD2 (6 bases). In DNA, the CDR3 is TGCGCCAGCAGCCTTAGCGGCGGCTCCTACAATGAGCAGTTCTTC. Its translation is CASSLSGGSYNEQFF.